This T cell receptor (beta chain) was captured in a study of blood T cell repertoires in COVID-19. Study-level information: Some COVID-19 samples were acute and others convalescent; all came from the United States, Italy and Spain. T cells, B-cell-depleted T cells, or PBMCs provided the cDNA or gDNA that served as material.

CDR1 SNHLY and CDR2 FYNNEI come from the germline V gene. Trimming took off 6 bases at V and 8 bases at J, with 22 bases between the two ends. This CDR3 has 16 residues. In the original workflow: Using reference gene primer amplification, nucleated cell counts were estimated. TCRdb keeps only in-frame clones here, not all; method: immunoSEQ multiplex PCR. V, J and clone size reflect that table, while D and trimming were determined from the DNA. This table has approximately 240,000 clones, 70% to 90% appearing once. The sequence derives from a man aged 45 to 65 with acute or convalescent COVID-19. The rearrangement links TRBV2 to TRBJ1-4; unclear D gene. Sequencing used peripheral blood. The CDR3 nucleotides read TGTGCCAGCAGAATGATTGATTTTGGCCCCGGGGAAAAACTGTTTTTT. Translating gives CASRMIDFGPGEKLFF.